This is a list of T cell receptor beta chains from one sample in a study of CD8+ T cells in alopecia areata. Produced via immunoSEQ multiplex PCR; TCRdb's table is partial and in-frame only. The sample consists of 210,000 or so clones, around 65% of them appearing once. The sequences come from CD4+ T cells sorted from blood, collected at approximately week 45, from a patient treated with tofacitinib. The origin of the receptors is a human donor with alopecia areata. Both conserved end residues are part of each CDR3. D genes are given only for firm matches. Rows give clone size only sometimes, using once, few, many, or a class for an expanded clone.

>NA|NA|TRBV29-1|TRBJ1-2
CSVPVAPGHNYGYTF
TGCAGCGTTCCCGTGGCTCCGGGACACAACTATGGCTACACCTTC
>NA|NA|TRBV29-1|TRBJ1-2
CSVGDNYGYTF
TGCAGCGTGGGGGATAACTATGGCTACACCTTC
>NA|NA|TRBV29-1|TRBJ1-2
CSPLGRKNYGYTF
TGCAGCCCCTTGGGACGGAAAAACTATGGCTACACCTTC
>NA|NA|TRBV9|TRBJ1-2
CASSVEKGQWGGYTF
TGTGCCAGCAGCGTAGAAAAGGGGCAGTGGGGCGGCTACACCTTC
>NA|NA|TRBV2|TRBJ2-1
CASWGDNNEQFF
TGTGCCAGCTGGGGAGATAACAATGAGCAGTTCTTC
>TRBD2|few|TRBV29-1|TRBJ2-1
CSAQDSGGATNYNEQFF
TGCAGCGCCCAAGATAGCGGGGGAGCAACGAATTACAATGAGCAGTTCTTC
>NA|NA|TRBV29-1|TRBJ2-2
CSVWVFDTGELFF
TGCAGCGTTTGGGTCTTTGACACCGGGGAGCTGTTTTTT
>TRBD1|NA|TRBV29-1|TRBJ1-2
CSVENGQGSYGYTF
TGCAGCGTTGAAAACGGACAGGGATCGTATGGCTACACCTTC
>NA|few|TRBV30|TRBJ1-1
CAWVGPGPRPFF
TGTGCCTGGGTGGGCCCGGGACCGAGGCCTTTCTTT
>NA|few|TRBV5-6|TRBJ2-7
CASSFSGGGYEQYF
TGTGCCAGCAGCTTTTCAGGGGGAGGTTACGAGCAGTACTTC
>TRBD2|NA|TRBV30|TRBJ2-1
CAWSVRSGGAVEQFF
TGTGCCTGGAGTGTACGGAGCGGGGGGGCCGTTGAGCAGTTCTTC
>NA|few|TRBV7-2|TRBJ2-6
CASSPPGLGASGANVLTF
TGTGCCAGCAGCCCTCCGGGACTGGGAGCTTCTGGGGCCAACGTCCTGACTTTC
>NA|NA|TRBV7-2|TRBJ2-7
CASSLGWTTTYEQYF
TGTGCCAGCAGCTTAGGGTGGACCACCACCTACGAGCAGTACTTC
>NA|NA|TRBV23-1|TRBJ2-5
CASSQSRRHLQETQYF
TGCGCCAGCAGTCAATCTCGCAGACACCTCCAAGAGACCCAGTACTTC
>NA|NA|TRBV27|TRBJ2-7
CASSPQISMPYEQYF
TGTGCCAGCAGTCCCCAAATTTCAATGCCGTACGAGCAGTACTTC
>NA|NA|TRBV27|TRBJ2-7
CASGGLYEQYF
TGTGCCAGCGGGGGTCTCTACGAGCAGTACTTC
>TRBD1|NA|TRBV27|TRBJ1-1
CASRDRVVNTEAFF
TGTGCCAGCCGGGACAGAGTTGTGAACACTGAAGCTTTCTTT
>NA|NA|TRBV9|TRBJ2-7
CASSVRDGTYEQYF
TGTGCCAGCAGCGTAAGGGACGGTACCTACGAGCAGTACTTC
>TRBD2|NA|TRBV4-1|TRBJ2-3
CASSQRGGPTDTQYF
TGCGCCAGCAGCCAGCGCGGGGGACCCACAGATACGCAGTATTTT
>NA|few|TRBV6-1|TRBJ1-1
CADSTVVTTEAFF
TGTGCCGACTCCACGGTGGTTACCACTGAAGCTTTCTTT
>NA|few|TRBV7-9|TRBJ2-2
CASSPLGQTNTGELFF
TGTGCCAGCAGCCCGCTAGGCCAGACGAACACCGGGGAGCTGTTTTTT
>NA|NA|TRBV2|TRBJ1-5
CASSDAVGSGGQPQHF
TGTGCCAGCAGTGATGCAGTGGGGTCAGGAGGCCAGCCCCAGCATTTT
>NA|once|TRBV2|TRBJ1-1
CASSEGSNTEAFF
TGTGCCAGCAGTGAAGGATCGAACACTGAAGCTTTCTTT
>NA|once|TRBV4-1|TRBJ1-2
CASSQDQGASRGYTF
TGCGCCAGCAGCCAAGATCAAGGGGCTTCGAGGGGCTACACCTTC
>TRBD2|NA|TRBV7-8|TRBJ2-1
CASSWGRGASNEQFF
TGTGCCAGCAGCTGGGGGCGGGGGGCGTCTAATGAGCAGTTCTTC
>NA|NA|TRBV7-2|TRBJ2-7
CASSFGQVNYEQYF
TGTGCCAGCAGCTTCGGGCAGGTCAACTACGAGCAGTACTTC
>NA|few|TRBV19|TRBJ1-5
CASSMFRGNQPQHF
TGTGCCAGTAGTATGTTTAGGGGCAATCAGCCCCAGCATTTT
>TRBD1|NA|TRBV30|TRBJ1-2
CAWSKSGTGISGYTF
TGTGCCTGGAGTAAATCCGGGACAGGGATTTCTGGCTACACCTTC
>NA|NA|TRBV5-1|TRBJ2-2
CASSPYSGGELFF
TGCGCCAGCAGCCCGTACAGCGGCGGGGAGCTGTTTTTT
>NA|NA|TRBV2|TRBJ2-7
CASSTHEHGQYF
TGTGCCAGCAGTACACACGAACACGGGCAGTACTTC
>NA|NA|TRBV15|TRBJ1-1
CATSRGTDTEAFF
TGTGCCACCAGCAGAGGAACGGACACTGAAGCTTTCTTT
>TRBD2|NA|TRBV4-3|TRBJ2-2
CASSLWSSGGANTGELFF
TGCGCCAGCAGCCTCTGGAGTAGCGGGGGCGCGAACACCGGGGAGCTGTTTTTT
>NA|NA|TRBV30|TRBJ1-1
CAWSSGTVNTEAFF
TGTGCCTGGAGTTCGGGTACGGTGAACACTGAAGCTTTCTTT
>TRBD1|NA|TRBV29-1|TRBJ1-5
CSVVTGGGQPQHF
TGCAGCGTCGTCACAGGGGGCGGTCAGCCCCAGCATTTT
>NA|few|TRBV29-1|TRBJ2-7
CSVGPYSYEQYF
TGCAGCGTTGGACCCTACAGCTACGAGCAGTACTTC
>NA|few|TRBV19|TRBJ1-1
CASTAFTEAFF
TGTGCCAGTACGGCTTTCACTGAAGCTTTCTTT
>NA|NA|TRBV9|TRBJ2-5
CASSSGLTGETQYF
TGTGCCAGCAGCTCCGGACTAACGGGAGAGACCCAGTACTTC
>TRBD1|NA|TRBV19|TRBJ1-1
CASRPGQGRGKAEAFF
TGTGCCAGTAGACCGGGACAGGGTAGGGGGAAGGCTGAAGCTTTCTTT